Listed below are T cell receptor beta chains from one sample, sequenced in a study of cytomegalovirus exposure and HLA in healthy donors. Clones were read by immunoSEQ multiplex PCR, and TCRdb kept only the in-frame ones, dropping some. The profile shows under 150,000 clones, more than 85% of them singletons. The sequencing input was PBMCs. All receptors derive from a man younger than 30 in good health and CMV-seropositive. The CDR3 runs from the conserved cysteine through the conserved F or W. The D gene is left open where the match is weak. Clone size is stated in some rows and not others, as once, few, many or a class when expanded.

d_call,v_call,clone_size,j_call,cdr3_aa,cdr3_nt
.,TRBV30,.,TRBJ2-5,CAWRLFGTWLEYF,TGTGCCTGGAGGCTATTTGGGACATGGCTGGAGTACTTC
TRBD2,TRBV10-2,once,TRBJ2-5,CASSDPGGGPQETQYF,TGCGCCAGCAGTGACCCGGGGGGGGGACCCCAAGAGACCCAGTACTTC
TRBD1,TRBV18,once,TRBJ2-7,CASSPYRVAGGPEQYF,TGTGCCAGCTCACCATACCGAGTTGCAGGGGGACCCGAGCAGTACTTC
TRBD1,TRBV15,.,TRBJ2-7,CATSRQGAGEQYF,TGTGCCACCAGCAGACAGGGGGCGGGCGAGCAGTACTTC
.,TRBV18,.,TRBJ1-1,CASSPPGTTNTEAFF,TGTGCCAGCTCACCACCAGGGACAACGAACACTGAAGCTTTCTTT
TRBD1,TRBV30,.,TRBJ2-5,CAWNGGGTGPEETQYF,TGTGCCTGGAATGGTGGGGGGACAGGGCCTGAAGAGACCCAGTACTTC
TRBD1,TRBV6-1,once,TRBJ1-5,CASRTGVNQPQHF,TGTGCCAGTCGGACAGGGGTAAATCAGCCCCAGCATTTT
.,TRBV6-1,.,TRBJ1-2,CASSEFVGAHYGYTF,TGTGCCAGCAGTGAATTTGTCGGAGCTCACTATGGCTACACCTTC
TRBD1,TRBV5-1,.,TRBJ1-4,CASSASGGWGEKLFF,TGCGCCAGCAGCGCCTCAGGGGGTTGGGGTGAAAAACTGTTTTTT
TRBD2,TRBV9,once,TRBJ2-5,CASSVGLAGSGQETQYF,TGTGCCAGCAGCGTAGGGCTAGCGGGATCTGGCCAAGAGACCCAGTACTTC